This TCR beta chain was sequenced during a study of response to subunit inactivated influenza vaccine (dated by TCRdb to between 2018 and 2020). Notes on the research overall: To follow how T cells responded to a trivalent subunit inactivated influenza vaccine, the researchers relied on deep quantitative profiling of the T cell receptor repertoire.

As for this clonotype: Its antigen is currently not known. No base quality information exists; no much larger clone differs at one position.

What the authors observed across the whole study: According to the authors, only a limited number of new T cells may be recruited by each seasonal influenza vaccination.

Relative to germline, V is missing 0 bases and J is missing 6 bases, with 11 bases of the junction outside any gene match. From the cysteine up to the phenylalanine, the CDR3 has a length of 18 residues. The sequence is cut down to CDR3 DNA, 54 bases in frame from base 1. CDR1 and CDR2 are read off the germline V gene as MNHEY and SVGAGI. Libraries were constructed by RT-PCR. Reads for this sample came from an Illumina HiSeq 2500. TCRdb took the public reads, trimmed them with fastp at Q25, ran MiXCR for clone calling and kept in-frame beta chains. Under each unique CDR3 protein, matching rows form one entry showing the most common genes and DNA. Within this sample are under 850,000 distinct CDR3 sequences, with roughly 20% of them counted one time only. The leading ten clones occupy about a tenth of the sample.

This sequence originates from a man aged 50 to 60 who received an inactivated influenza vaccine. Donor details come from another sample of the same person, matched by shared clones. The sequence is built from TRBV6-5 and TRBJ2-1, with 10 central nucleotides matching TRBD2. The material sequenced was PBMCs from blood, taken roughly 5 days after vaccination. The nucleotide sequence is TGTGCCAGCAGTTACTCGATGCCCGGCGGACTAGCGGCCAATGAGCAGTTCTTC. It encodes CASSYSMPGGLAANEQFF.